Listed here are 18 T cell receptor beta chains from one sample, sequenced in a study of cytomegalovirus exposure and HLA in healthy donors. The primer mix had 60 Vbeta and 13 Jbeta primers. Clones were read by immunoSEQ multiplex PCR, and TCRdb kept only the in-frame ones, dropping some. The sample includes 180,000 or so clones, roughly 75% of them seen just once. The sequencing input was PBMCs. These receptors came from a woman between 40 and 50 years old in good health and CMV-seropositive.

This sequence joins TRBV10-1 and TRBJ1-1; TRBD1 matches 7 bases. Germline V gene lookup returns CDR1 WNHNN and CDR2 SYGVQD (reference sequence). Trimming at V came to 0 bases and at J to 4 bases, leaving 5 bases not matched to a gene. This CDR3 contains 15 residues. Here the CDR3 DNA reads TGCGCCAGCAGTGAGTCTAGGGGGCGGATCACTGAAGCTTTCTTT. Its protein is CASSESRGRITEAFF.

This clone turned up a few times. The chain employs TRBV7-2 and TRBJ1-2; D unclear. The V gene's germline CDR1 is SGHTA and CDR2 FQGNSA. This CDR3 region has 15 residues. V was cut by 4 bases and J by 0 bases, with 12 bases left in between. DNA of the CDR3: TGTGCCAGCAGCTCTAGGTTGATCTCTAACTATGGCTACACCTTC. Translated, it gives CASSSRLISNYGYTF.

CDR3 in amino acids: CASSQLGGRGANGYTF. CDR3 sequence (DNA): TGTGCCAGCAGCCAACTAGGAGGGCGGGGGGCGAATGGCTACACCTTC. The chain combines TRBV11-2 with TRBJ1-2; TRBD1 is a possible D gene (6 bases). This CDR3 comprises 16 residues. V lost 5 bases to trimming and J lost 6 bases, with 22 bases between them. Germline V gives CDR1 SGHAT, CDR2 FQNNGV.

V and J are TRBV7-2 and TRBJ2-1, with 8 bases that match TRBD1. With 3 bases clipped from V and 2 bases from J, the junction kept 6 bases outside the gene matches. The CDR3 consists of 16 residues. The germline gives CDR1 SGHTA, CDR2 FQGNSA. In DNA form, the CDR3 reads TGTGCCAGCAGCTTGGACAGGGAAAGACCCTACAATGAGCAGTTCTTC. Translating gives CASSLDRERPYNEQFF.

V usage is TRBV5-4 and J usage is TRBJ2-3; 9 nucleotides match TRBD2. After removal of 3 bases from V and 5 bases from J, the junction contained 10 bases not matched to a gene. Germline CDR1 and CDR2: SGHNT and YYREEE (reference sequence). The CDR3 totals 16 residues. The CDR3 here is CASSSTISGRRDTQYF. The CDR3 DNA reads as TGTGCCAGCAGCTCCACAATAAGCGGGAGGAGAGATACGCAGTATTTT.

The V and J genes are TRBV7-2 and TRBJ1-2; D may be TRBD1 (5 bases). Trimming left V 5 bases short and J 12 bases short, with 19 bases between. Germline V gives CDR1 SGHTA, CDR2 FQGNSA. The CDR3 contains 13 residues. CDR3 nucleotides: TGTGCCAGCAGCCAAACCACCTCACAGGCAGACACCTTC. Residues: CASSQTTSQADTF.

V is TRBV18 and J is TRBJ2-5; tentative D call: TRBD1 (5 bases). CDR1 is KGHSH and CDR2 is LQKENI in the germline V gene. V lost 1 base and J 3 bases, leaving 9 bases between the germline ends. CDR3 length: 14 residues. The CDR3 DNA is TGTGCCAGCTCACCACAGGGGTCCGAAGAGACCCAGTACTTC. Protein: CASSPQGSEETQYF.

This clone was seen more than once but under ten times. The chain carries TRBV19 and TRBJ2-2; the match to TRBD2 covers 11 bases. The CDR3 sequence is 16 residues long. V was clipped by 3 bases and J by 4 bases; unmatched bases: 4. Per germline, CDR1 LNHDA and CDR2 SQIVND (reference sequence). The CDR3 region has the DNA TGTGCCAGTAGTATCCCCCTAGCGGGAGGCACCGGGGAGCTGTTTTTT. Its protein is CASSIPLAGGTGELFF.

The CDR3 nucleotides are TGTGCCAGCACCGCCGGGACACCCAAATACGAGCAGTACTTC. This encodes CASTAGTPKYEQYF. This chain joins TRBV2 and TRBJ2-7; D perhaps matches TRBD1 (6 bases). Germline loops: CDR1 SNHLY, CDR2 FYNNEI. The CDR3 sequence is 14 residues long. V lost 7 bases, J lost 4 bases, and 17 bases lay in between. The full variable domain, with the rest looked up from reference TRBV2 and TRBJ2-7, is EPEVTQTPSHQVTQMGQEVILRCVPISNHLYFYWYRQILGQKVEFLVSFYNNEISEKSEIFDDQFSVERPDGSNFTLKIRSTKLEDSAMYFCASTAGTPKYEQYFGPGTRLTVT.

The table lists this clone with a count of one. The gene calls are TRBV28 and TRBJ2-7; 9 nucleotides align to TRBD2. Trimming removed 6 bases from V and 2 bases from J; junction bases left unmatched: 17. Germline V gives CDR1 MDHEN, CDR2 SYDVKM. The length of the CDR3 is 18 residues. The CDR3 DNA is TGTGCCAGCAGATTTTTGGGTGGAACGGGCGGGAGGGCCTACGAGCAGTACTTC. Its translation: CASRFLGGTGGRAYEQYF.

V is TRBV27 and J is TRBJ2-3; 9 bases map to TRBD1. V was pared by 5 bases and J by 6 bases, with 12 bases of the junction left unmatched. Looked up from germline, CDR1 is MNHEY and CDR2 is SMNVEV (reference sequence). The CDR3 loop spans 16 amino acids. The chain's CDR3 is CASSTLQGARADTQYF. CDR3 nucleotides: TGTGCCAGCAGTACCTTACAGGGGGCTCGGGCGGATACGCAGTATTTT.

The J gene is TRBJ1-1, the V gene TRBV6-6; D ambiguous. Germline CDR1 and CDR2: MNHNY and SVGAGI (reference sequence). This CDR3 is 15 amino acids long. Trimming left V 0 bases short and J 1 base short, with 9 bases between. CDR3: CASSYSGGSNTEAFF. Here the CDR3 DNA reads TGTGCCAGCAGTTACTCGGGAGGGTCGAACACTGAAGCTTTCTTT.

V is TRBV28 and J is TRBJ2-1, with unresolved D. Germline V gene sequence: CDR1 MDHEN, CDR2 SYDVKM. Trimming cost V 6 bases and J 10 bases, with 10 bases left between them. The CDR3 contains 11 residues. The CDR3 sequence: CASRSSGEQFF. In DNA, the CDR3 is TGTGCCAGCAGGTCCTCCGGGGAGCAGTTCTTC.

This clone has just a few counts. The V call is TRBV5-6, the J call TRBJ2-7; D is perhaps TRBD2 (5 bases). Germline V CDR1 and CDR2: SGHDT, YYEEEE. This CDR3 spans 15 amino acids. V lost 1 base, J lost 3 bases, and 14 bases lay in between. CDR3 loop: CASSLPGLRYYEQYF. The DNA for the CDR3 is TGTGCCAGCAGCTTGCCCGGACTGAGGTACTACGAGCAGTACTTC.

V usage is TRBV10-3 and J usage is TRBJ2-3, with a possible D match to TRBD2 (6 bases). Trimming left V 8 bases short and J 6 bases short, with 15 bases between. The V gene's germline CDR1 is ENHRY and CDR2 SYGVKD. The CDR3 runs to 13 residues. The CDR3 DNA follows: TGTGCCATCCTCGGCGGGGTTGGTGATACGCAGTATTTT. Translated: CAILGGVGDTQYF.

This clone was detected only once. The chain employs TRBV7-8 and TRBJ2-7; 8 bases are a match to TRBD2. The CDR3 is 12 amino acids. Trimming at V came to 5 bases and at J to 5 bases, leaving 2 bases not matched to a gene. Looked up from germline, CDR1 is SGHVS and CDR2 is FQNEAQ. The CDR3 here is CASSREGHEQYF. The DNA for the CDR3 is TGTGCCAGCAGCCGGGAGGGGCACGAGCAGTACTTC.

The J gene is TRBJ1-3, the V gene TRBV11-2, with 8 bases aligning to TRBD1. This CDR3 is 15 amino acids long. Germline values: CDR1 SGHAT, CDR2 FQNNGV. Unmatched junction bases numbered 3, after V lost 5 bases and J lost 0 bases. The chain's CDR3 is CASSAGQVSGNTIYF. In DNA form, the CDR3 reads TGTGCCAGCAGCGCGGGACAGGTCTCTGGAAACACCATATATTTT.

The chain combines TRBV7-3 with TRBJ2-3, with D perhaps TRBD2 (5 bases). The V gene lost 4 bases and the J gene lost 4 bases, with 15 bases spanning the gap. In germline, CDR1 is SGHTA, CDR2 FQGTGA. The CDR3 runs to 15 residues. The CDR3 DNA sequence: TGTGCCAGCAGCTCACTGACTAAAATCCCAGATACGCAGTATTTT. Its translation: CASSSLTKIPDTQYF.